This T cell receptor beta chain derives from a study of cytomegalovirus exposure and HLA in healthy donors. Across the study: Early on, a data release was issued that held roughly 84 million unique TCRs from HLA-typed donors. Whole-study results and caveats: Upon later analysis, TCR association rates were observed to vary by HLA locus, being highest for DRB1 and lowest for HLA-C. Only CMV serostatus was available as immune exposure information.

The germline V and J ends were trimmed by 3 bases and 2 bases, with 5 bases remaining between them. The germline V gene encodes CDR1 ENHRY and CDR2 SYGVKD. The CDR3 is made up of 12 amino acids. About this clone itself: Antigen specificity is unknown.

Amplification used 60 Vbeta primers and 13 Jbeta primers. Sequencing was performed with immunoSEQ multiplex PCR; in TCRdb, only in-frame clones are kept and a portion is missing. The sample lists 140,000 to 150,000 clones, about 80% seen once, with around 4.3% in the top ten. The source is a man aged 40-50 years in good health and CMV-seronegative. The material sequenced was PBMCs. The rearrangement uses TRBV10-3 and TRBJ2-7; weak D call: TRBD2 (5 bases). As DNA, the CDR3 is TGTGCCATCAGTGACGGGGCCTACGAGCAGTACTTC. This sequence encodes CAISDGAYEQYF.